This TCR beta chain appears in the sequencing data of a study of radiation and T cells in renal cell carcinoma. Study-level results: From baseline, blood top tumor clonotypes peaked at 2 weeks post-radiation. Pretreatment tumor biopsies were lacking, so baseline clonotypes are unknown.

Time point noted: blood 2 weeks post-SBRT. The treatment is: 15 Gy SBRT to primary tumor, nephrectomy 4 weeks later. V gave up 6 bases and J gave up 1 base, with 12 bases separating them. The V gene's germline CDR1 is SGHDN and CDR2 FVKESK. The length of the CDR3 is 14 residues. With respect to this clone: What it binds is unknown.

Libraries were prepared by immunoSEQ multiplex PCR; TCRdb keeps only in-frame clonotypes and omits some of them. Of more than 100,000 clones listed, 88% are singletons. Specimen: blood, collected from a patient whose treatment included radiotherapy and nephrectomy. V gene TRBV14 combines with J gene TRBJ1-1; D is uncertain. This TCR was recovered from a woman in her sixties or seventies with renal cell carcinoma. CDR3 coding DNA: TGTGCCAGCAGGAGTTCACCGTGGAACACTGAAGCTTTCTTT. Amino acids: CASRSSPWNTEAFF. The full variable domain, in which reference TRBV14 and TRBJ1-1 provide the parts outside the CDR3, is EAGVTQFPSHSVIEKGQTVTLRCDPISGHDNLYWYRRVMGKEIKFLLHFVKESKQDESGMPNNRFLAERTGGTYSTLKVQPAELEDSGVYFCASRSSPWNTEAFFGQGTRLTVV.